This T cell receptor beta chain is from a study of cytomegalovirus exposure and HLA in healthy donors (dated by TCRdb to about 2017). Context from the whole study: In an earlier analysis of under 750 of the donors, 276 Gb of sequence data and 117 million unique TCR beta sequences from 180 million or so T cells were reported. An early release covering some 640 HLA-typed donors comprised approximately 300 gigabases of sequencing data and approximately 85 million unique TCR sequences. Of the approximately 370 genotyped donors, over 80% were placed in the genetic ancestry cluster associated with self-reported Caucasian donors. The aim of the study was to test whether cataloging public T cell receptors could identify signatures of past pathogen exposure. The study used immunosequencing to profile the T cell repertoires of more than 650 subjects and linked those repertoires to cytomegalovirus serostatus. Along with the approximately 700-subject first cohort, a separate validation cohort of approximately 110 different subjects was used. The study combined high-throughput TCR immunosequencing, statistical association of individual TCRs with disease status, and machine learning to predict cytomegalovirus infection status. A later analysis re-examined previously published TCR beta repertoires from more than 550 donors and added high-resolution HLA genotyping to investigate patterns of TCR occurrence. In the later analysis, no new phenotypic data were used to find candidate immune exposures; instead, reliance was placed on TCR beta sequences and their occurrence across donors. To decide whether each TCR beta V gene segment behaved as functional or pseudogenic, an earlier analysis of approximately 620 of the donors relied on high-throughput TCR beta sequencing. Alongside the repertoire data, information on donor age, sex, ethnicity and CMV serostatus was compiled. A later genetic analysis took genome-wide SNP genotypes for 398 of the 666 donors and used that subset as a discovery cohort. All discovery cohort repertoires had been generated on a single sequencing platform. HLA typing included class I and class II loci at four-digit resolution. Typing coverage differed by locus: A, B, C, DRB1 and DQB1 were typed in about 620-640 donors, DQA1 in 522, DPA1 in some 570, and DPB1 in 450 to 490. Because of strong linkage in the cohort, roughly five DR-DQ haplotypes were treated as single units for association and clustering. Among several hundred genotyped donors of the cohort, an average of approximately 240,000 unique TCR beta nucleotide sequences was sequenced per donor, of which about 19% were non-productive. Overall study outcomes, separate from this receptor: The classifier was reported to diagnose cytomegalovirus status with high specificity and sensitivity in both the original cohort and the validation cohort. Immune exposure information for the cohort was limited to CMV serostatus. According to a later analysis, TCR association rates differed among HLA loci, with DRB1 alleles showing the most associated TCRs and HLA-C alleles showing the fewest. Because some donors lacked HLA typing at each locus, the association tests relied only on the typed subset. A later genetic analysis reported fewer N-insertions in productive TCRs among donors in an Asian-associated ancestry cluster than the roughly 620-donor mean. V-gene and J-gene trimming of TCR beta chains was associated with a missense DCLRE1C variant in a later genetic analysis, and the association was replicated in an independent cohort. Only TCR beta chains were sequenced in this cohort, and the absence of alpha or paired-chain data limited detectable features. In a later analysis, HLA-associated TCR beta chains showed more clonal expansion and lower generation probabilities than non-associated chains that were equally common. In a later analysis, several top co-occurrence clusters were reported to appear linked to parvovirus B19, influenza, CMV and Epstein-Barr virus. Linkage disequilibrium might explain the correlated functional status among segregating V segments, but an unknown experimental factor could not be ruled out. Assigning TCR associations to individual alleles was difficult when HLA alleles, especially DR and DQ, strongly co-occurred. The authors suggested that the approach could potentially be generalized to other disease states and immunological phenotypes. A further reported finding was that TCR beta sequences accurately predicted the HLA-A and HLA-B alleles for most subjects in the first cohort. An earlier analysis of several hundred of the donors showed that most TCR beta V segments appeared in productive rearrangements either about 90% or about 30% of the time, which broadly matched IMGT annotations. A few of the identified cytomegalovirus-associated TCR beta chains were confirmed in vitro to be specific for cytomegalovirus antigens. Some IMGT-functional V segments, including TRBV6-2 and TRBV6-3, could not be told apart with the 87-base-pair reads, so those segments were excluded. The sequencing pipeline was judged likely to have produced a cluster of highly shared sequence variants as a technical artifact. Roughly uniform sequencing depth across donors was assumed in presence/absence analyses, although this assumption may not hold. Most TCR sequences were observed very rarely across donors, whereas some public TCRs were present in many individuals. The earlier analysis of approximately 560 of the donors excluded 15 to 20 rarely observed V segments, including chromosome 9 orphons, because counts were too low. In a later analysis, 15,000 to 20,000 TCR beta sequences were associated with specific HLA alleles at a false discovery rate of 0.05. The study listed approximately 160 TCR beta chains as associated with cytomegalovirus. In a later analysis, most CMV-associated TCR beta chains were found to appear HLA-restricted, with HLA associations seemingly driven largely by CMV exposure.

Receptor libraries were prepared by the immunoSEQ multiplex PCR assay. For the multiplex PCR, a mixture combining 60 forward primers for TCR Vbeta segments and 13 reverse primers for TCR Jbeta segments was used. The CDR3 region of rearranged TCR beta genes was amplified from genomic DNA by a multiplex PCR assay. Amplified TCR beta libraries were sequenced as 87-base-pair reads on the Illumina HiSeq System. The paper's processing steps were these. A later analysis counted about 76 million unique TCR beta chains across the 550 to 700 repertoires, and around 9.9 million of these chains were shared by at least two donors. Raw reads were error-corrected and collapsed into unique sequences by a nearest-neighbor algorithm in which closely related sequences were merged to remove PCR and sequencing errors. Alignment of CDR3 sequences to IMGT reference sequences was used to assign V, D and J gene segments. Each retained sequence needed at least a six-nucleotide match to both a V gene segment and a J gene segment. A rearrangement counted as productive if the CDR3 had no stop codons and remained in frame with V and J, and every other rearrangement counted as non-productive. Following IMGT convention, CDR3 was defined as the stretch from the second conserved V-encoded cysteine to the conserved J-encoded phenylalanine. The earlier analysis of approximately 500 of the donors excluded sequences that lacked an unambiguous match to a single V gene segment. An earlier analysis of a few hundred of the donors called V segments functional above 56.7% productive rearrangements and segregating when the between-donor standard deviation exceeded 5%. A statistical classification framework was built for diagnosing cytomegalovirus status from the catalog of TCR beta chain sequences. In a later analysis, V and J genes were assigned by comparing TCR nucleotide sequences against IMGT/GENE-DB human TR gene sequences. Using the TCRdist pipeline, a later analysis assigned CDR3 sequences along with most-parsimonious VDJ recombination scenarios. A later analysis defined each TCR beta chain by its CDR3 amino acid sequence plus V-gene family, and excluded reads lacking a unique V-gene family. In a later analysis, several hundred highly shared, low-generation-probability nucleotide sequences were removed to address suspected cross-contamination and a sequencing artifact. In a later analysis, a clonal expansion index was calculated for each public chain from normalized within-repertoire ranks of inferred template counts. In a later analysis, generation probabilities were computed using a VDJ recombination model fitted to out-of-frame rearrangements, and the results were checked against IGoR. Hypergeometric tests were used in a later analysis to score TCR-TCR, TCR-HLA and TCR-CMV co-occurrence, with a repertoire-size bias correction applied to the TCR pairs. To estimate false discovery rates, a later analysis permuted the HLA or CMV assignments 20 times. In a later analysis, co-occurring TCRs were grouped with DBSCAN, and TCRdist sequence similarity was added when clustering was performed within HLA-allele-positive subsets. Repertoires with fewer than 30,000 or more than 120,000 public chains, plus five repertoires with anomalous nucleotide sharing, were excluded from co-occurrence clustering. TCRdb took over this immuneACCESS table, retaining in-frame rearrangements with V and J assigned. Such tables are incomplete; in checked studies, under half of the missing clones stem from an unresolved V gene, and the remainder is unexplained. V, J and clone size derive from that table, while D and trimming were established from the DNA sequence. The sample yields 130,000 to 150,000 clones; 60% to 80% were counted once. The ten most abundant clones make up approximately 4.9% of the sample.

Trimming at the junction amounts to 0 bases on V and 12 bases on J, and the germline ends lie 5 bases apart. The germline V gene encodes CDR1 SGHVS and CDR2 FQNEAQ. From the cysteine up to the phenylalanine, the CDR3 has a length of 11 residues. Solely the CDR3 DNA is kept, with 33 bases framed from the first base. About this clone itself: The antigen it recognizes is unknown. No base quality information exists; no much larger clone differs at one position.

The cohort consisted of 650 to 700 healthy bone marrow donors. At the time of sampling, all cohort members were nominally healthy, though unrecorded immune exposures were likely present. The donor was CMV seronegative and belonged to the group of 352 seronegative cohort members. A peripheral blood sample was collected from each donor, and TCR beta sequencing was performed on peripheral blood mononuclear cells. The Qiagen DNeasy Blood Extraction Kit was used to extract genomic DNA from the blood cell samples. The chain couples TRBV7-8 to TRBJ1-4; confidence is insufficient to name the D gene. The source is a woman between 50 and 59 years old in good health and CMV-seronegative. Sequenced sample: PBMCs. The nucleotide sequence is TGTGCCAGCAGCTTAGCGGAGGAACTGTTTTTT. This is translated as CASSLAEELFF.